Following are 14 T cell receptor beta chains from one sample sequenced in a study of T-cell memory formation after mild COVID-19. MiXCR, applied by TCRdb to the 5' RACE reads, yields one record per CDR3 protein. The table records roughly 250,000 distinct CDR3 sequences, around 15% of them present only once. Specimen: PBMCs or a T cell subset sorted from them (not recorded which). The receptors stem from a man aged 18 to 29 who had mild COVID-19 (a few samples of this study predate the infection). Cell type and time point are not known.

This clonotype appeared many times. For the CDR3, the DNA is TGCGCCAGCAGCCAAGAAGGGATCCCTAGCACAGATACGCAGTATTTT. This codes for CASSQEGIPSTDTQYF. V and J are TRBV4-1 and TRBJ2-3, with unresolved D. In germline, CDR1 is MGHRA, CDR2 YSYEKL. The V end was cut by 0 bases, the J end by 0 bases, with 10 bases between. This CDR3 spans 16 amino acids.

The V gene is TRBV5-1, the J gene TRBJ2-5; 9 nucleotides align to TRBD1. CDR1 is SGHRS, CDR2 YFSETQ, per germline. The CDR3 loop spans 14 amino acids. J was trimmed by 5 bases and V by 5 bases; bases with no gene match: 7. CDR3 in DNA: TGCGCCAGCAGTACCGGACAGGGGCGCGAGACCCAGTACTTC. It is translated as CASSTGQGRETQYF.

This clonotype showed up just a few times. The chain couples TRBV20-1 to TRBJ1-3; 7 bases align to TRBD1. Germline V lookup: CDR1 DFQATT, CDR2 SNEGSKA (reference sequence). This CDR3 region has 14 residues. After removal of 7 bases from V and 2 bases from J, the junction contained 8 bases not matched to a gene. Here the CDR3 DNA reads TGCAGTGGTACCAACAGGGGCACTGGAAACACCATATATTTT. It translates to CSGTNRGTGNTIYF.

This clonotype was detected a few times. V usage is TRBV7-3 and J usage is TRBJ2-1, with D uncertain. CDR3 size: 13 residues. Germline-derived CDR1 and CDR2 are SGHTA and FQGTGA. Trimming left V 2 bases short and J 9 bases short, with 11 bases between. The CDR3 DNA sequence: TGTGCCAGCAGCTTAGTCCAGTCCATTGAGCAGTTCTTC. This encodes CASSLVQSIEQFF.

This chain links TRBV20-1 with TRBJ2-7; D perhaps matches TRBD2 (7 bases). This CDR3 has 11 residues. Germline lookup yields CDR1 DFQATT and CDR2 SNEGSKA (reference sequence). Here the CDR3 DNA reads TGCAGCGCCAAGGGGGGGTACGAGCAGTACGTC. Translated, it gives CSAKGGYEQYV.

This chain links TRBV28 with TRBJ1-1; 7 nucleotides align to TRBD1. The V gene end was trimmed by 7 bases and the J gene end by 4 bases; junction bases not matched to a gene: 6. This CDR3 has 13 amino acids. Germline-derived CDR1 and CDR2 are MDHEN and SYDVKM. The CDR3 loop is CASNQGVSTEAFF. As DNA, the CDR3 is TGTGCCAGCAACCAGGGGGTAAGCACTGAAGCTTTCTTT.

This clonotype was detected many times. The chain couples TRBV18 to TRBJ1-1, with no clear D. CDR3 size: 15 residues. CDR1 is KGHSH, CDR2 LQKENI, per germline. V was clipped by 0 bases and J by 0 bases, with 8 bases between them. CDR3 sequence reads: CASSPPLGLNTEAFF. CDR3 nucleotides: TGTGCCAGCTCACCACCCTTAGGGCTGAACACTGAAGCTTTCTTT.

This clonotype was counted only a few times. The chain combines TRBV9 with TRBJ2-3, with TRBD1 identical over 9 bases. The CDR3 totals 15 residues. J lost 4 bases, V lost 5 bases, and 8 bases had no gene match. Per germline, CDR1 SGDLS and CDR2 YYNGEE. The CDR3 here is CASSETGDRADTQYF. The CDR3 DNA sequence: TGTGCCAGCAGTGAGACCGGGGACAGGGCAGATACGCAGTATTTT.

This clonotype was detected only a few times. The rearrangement joins TRBV20-1 to TRBJ2-1; TRBD2 matches at 7 bases. V trimming: 5 bases; J trimming: 4 bases; junction bases outside the gene matches: 11. The CDR3 runs to 15 residues. Germline V lookup: CDR1 DFQATT, CDR2 SNEGSKA (reference sequence). The CDR3: CSAGDGDYIYNEQFF. CDR3 coding DNA: TGCAGTGCTGGGGACGGGGACTATATATACAATGAGCAGTTCTTC.

This clonotype was counted a few times. This chain connects TRBV2 to TRBJ2-1; D might be TRBD1 or TRBD2, each matching 6 bases. The V and J ends lost 9 bases and 8 bases respectively, with 11 bases between them. There are 11 residues in the CDR3. CDR1 is SNHLY, CDR2 FYNNEI, per germline. CDR3 coding DNA: TGTGCCAGTTCGGGGGCGGATGAGCAGTTCTTC. This sequence encodes CASSGADEQFF. The full variable domain, in which reference TRBV2 and TRBJ2-1 provide the parts outside the CDR3, is EPEVTQTPSHQVTQMGQEVILRCVPISNHLYFYWYRQILGQKVEFLVSFYNNEISEKSEIFDDQFSVERPDGSNFTLKIRSTKLEDSAMYFCASSGADEQFFGPGTRLTVL.

The sample holds a few counts of this clonotype. The V gene is TRBV3-1, the J gene TRBJ2-4, with D tentatively TRBD2 (6 bases). The CDR3 contains 13 residues. The V end lost 5 bases, the J end lost 1 base, and 6 bases lay between the germline ends. Per germline, CDR1 LGHDT and CDR2 YNNKEL (reference sequence). The CDR3: CASSAGAKNIQYF. The CDR3 coding sequence is TGTGCCAGCAGCGCGGGGGCCAAAAACATTCAGTACTTC.

The chain has TRBV6-5 and TRBJ1-1; 9 bases match TRBD1. The CDR3 length is 17 residues. Losses at the gene ends were 0 bases for V and 4 bases for J; bases not matched to a gene: 9. Germline values: CDR1 MNHEY, CDR2 SVGAGI. CDR3 sequence reads: CASSYSFGTGSLTEAFF. The CDR3 region has the DNA TGTGCCAGCAGTTACTCATTCGGGACAGGGTCGCTCACTGAAGCTTTCTTT.

The chain has TRBV2 and TRBJ2-7, with TRBD2 matching 13 bases. The CDR3 length is 13 residues. Trimming removed 8 bases from V and 6 bases from J; junction bases left unmatched: 4. Germline loops: CDR1 SNHLY, CDR2 FYNNEI. This chain's CDR3 is CASGGLAGSEQYV. In DNA form, the CDR3 reads TGTGCCAGCGGGGGACTAGCGGGGAGCGAGCAGTACGTC.

This clonotype was seen only a few times. This chain connects TRBV28 to TRBJ2-5; tentative D call: TRBD1 (6 bases). CDR1 and CDR2 (germline): MDHEN, SYDVKM. V lost 2 bases, J lost 4 bases, and 17 bases lay in between. There are 16 residues in the CDR3. The CDR3 sequence is CASSLRGRGTGETQYF. The CDR3 DNA is TGTGCCAGCAGTTTAAGGGGCAGGGGTACTGGAGAGACCCAGTACTTC.